This T cell receptor (beta chain) was observed in a study of T-cell reconstitution after alpha-beta-depleted transplantation in children. The library targeted TCRbeta and was prepared with unique molecular identifiers. From the PCR reads, TCRdb called clonotypes with MiXCR, one entry per CDR3 protein. The profile shows about 980,000 distinct CDR3 sequences, about 29% of them singletons. Overall study results and limits: Reportedly, alpha-beta T cells present about two months post-transplant originated from several hundred expanded clones of graft origin. T-cell counts and diversity were attributed mostly to newly produced T cells one year after transplant. Surviving recipient T cells and thymic progenitors underlay high day-60 TCRbeta diversity in some patients.

This clonotype was counted only a few times. The antigen is unknown. The CDR3 runs 13 residues. Trimming left V 4 bases short and J 8 bases short, with 12 bases between. Germline V gene data show CDR1 as MGHRA and CDR2 as YSYEKL. The specimen comprised PBMCs, mostly from graft donor cells, sampled 360 days after TCRalphabeta/CD19-depleted stem cell transplant. The chain joins TRBV4-1 to TRBJ2-1, with D hard to call. The sequence derives from a boy under two years old who had a stem cell transplant for SCID, so the T cells may come from the graft donor. CDR3 protein: CASSLILWDEQFF. The DNA for the CDR3 is TGCGCCAGCAGCCTAATCCTATGGGATGAGCAGTTCTTC.